This T cell receptor (beta chain) was captured by sequencing in a study of breast tumors, draining lymph nodes, adjacent tissues. Note on this clonotype: A single base separates this from a much larger clone, so it may be a read error.

In TCRdb, the multiplex PCR reads were re-called with MiXCR into one record per CDR3 protein. The data contain 66,000 or so distinct CDR3 sequences, roughly 40% of them singletons. Per the germline V gene, CDR1 is MNHEY and CDR2 is SVGAGI. Trimming removed 7 bases at V and 1 base at J, with 16 bases between. The CDR3 spans 16 residues. J is TRBJ2-2 and V is TRBV6-5; D is unresolved. The TCR originated in a female donor with breast cancer. Some clones in this sample may be carry-over from other donors' samples. The specimen was breast tumor tissue. CDR3 in amino acids: CASNPVMDLNTGELFF. CDR3 sequence (DNA): TGTGCCAGCAACCCCGTTATGGACCTGAACACCGGGGAGCTGTTTTTT.